These 18 T cell receptor beta chains originate from one sample sequenced in a study of cytomegalovirus exposure and HLA in healthy donors. The repertoire was sequenced with immunoSEQ multiplex PCR; TCRdb's copy has only in-frame clones and lacks some. The table shows around 350,000 clones, with 86% occurring only once. What was sequenced was PBMCs. These receptors originate from a woman between 18 and 30 years old in good health and CMV-seronegative.

The chain has TRBV29-1 and TRBJ1-1; D might be TRBD1 (6 bases). The germline V and J ends were trimmed by 4 bases and 3 bases, with 18 bases remaining between them. The CDR3 is 15 amino acids. Germline CDR1 reads SQVTM; CDR2 reads ANQGSEA. The CDR3 DNA sequence: TGCAGCGTTGGAACAGGGCCAAGGGGGTACACTGAAGCTTTCTTT. Its protein product is CSVGTGPRGYTEAFF.

The chain combines TRBV5-6 with TRBJ2-3; the match to TRBD2 covers 9 bases. V shed 0 bases, J shed 5 bases, and the junction held 7 bases outside the gene matches. Germline V gene sequence: CDR1 SGHDT, CDR2 YYEEEE. This CDR3 is 16 amino acids long. CDR3 amino acids: CASSLGGGDFVDTQYF. CDR3 sequence (DNA): TGTGCCAGCAGCTTGGGCGGGGGGGACTTCGTAGATACGCAGTATTTT.

The V call is TRBV6-4, the J call TRBJ1-5, with no clear D. Between the trimmed V and J ends, which lost 6 bases and 7 bases, there was a span of 16 bases. The germline V gene encodes CDR1 MRHNA and CDR2 SNTAGT. The CDR3 covers 14 residues. This chain's CDR3 is CASSCYDHAQPQHF. CDR3 sequence (DNA): TGTGCCAGCAGCTGCTATGATCATGCCCAGCCCCAGCATTTT.

This rearrangement joins TRBV2 to TRBJ1-1; D not resolved. The CDR3 sequence is 11 residues long. The germline V gene encodes CDR1 SNHLY and CDR2 FYNNEI. The V end lost 9 bases, the J end lost 6 bases, and 11 bases lay between the germline ends. The CDR3: CARPPGAEAFF. In DNA, the CDR3 is TGTGCCAGGCCCCCCGGGGCTGAAGCTTTCTTT. Variable domain in full (rest from reference TRBV2 and TRBJ1-1): EPEVTQTPSHQVTQMGQEVILRCVPISNHLYFYWYRQILGQKVEFLVSFYNNEISEKSEIFDDQFSVERPDGSNFTLKIRSTKLEDSAMYFCARPPGAEAFFGQGTRLTVV.

This chain uses TRBV5-1 with TRBJ1-1; tentative D call: TRBD1 (6 bases). The CDR3 is 12 residues long. Germline V gene sequence: CDR1 SGHRS, CDR2 YFSETQ. Trimming shortened V by 0 bases and J by 11 bases, and 11 bases separated the two germline ends. The CDR3 sequence: CASSLDRAKAFF. In DNA, the CDR3 is TGCGCCAGCAGCTTGGACAGGGCTAAGGCTTTCTTT.

V gene TRBV27 combines with J gene TRBJ2-2; 10 bases align to TRBD1. Germline V gives CDR1 MNHEY, CDR2 SMNVEV (reference sequence). The ends lost 6 bases at V and 0 bases at J; junction bases unmatched: 13. This CDR3 comprises 19 residues. The CDR3 spells CASSHDRDRGYPNTGELFF. CDR3 DNA: TGTGCCAGCAGCCACGACCGGGACAGGGGATACCCGAACACCGGGGAGCTGTTTTTT.

The chain is built from TRBV19 and TRBJ1-1; 8 bases agree with TRBD1. The CDR3 has 13 residues. Germline loops: CDR1 LNHDA, CDR2 SQIVND (reference sequence). Trimming cost V 9 bases and J 5 bases; bases outside gene matches: 8. The CDR3 DNA reads as TGTGCCAGCTCGGACAGGGTGGGGACTGAAGCTTTCTTT. Translation: CASSDRVGTEAFF.

With regard to this clone: Other DNA sequences in this specimen translate into the identical CDR3. The chain uses TRBV5-1 and TRBJ2-3; D may be TRBD2 (5 bases). The CDR3 sequence is 14 residues long. Germline V CDR1 and CDR2: SGHRS, YFSETQ. The V end lost 2 bases, the J end lost 1 base, and 8 bases lay between the germline ends. The CDR3 region has the DNA TGCGCCAGCAGCTTAGGAGCGGGCACAGATACGCAGTATTTT. This codes for CASSLGAGTDTQYF.

V is TRBV28 and J is TRBJ2-7; 10 nucleotides agree with TRBD1. Losses at the gene ends were 6 bases for V and 2 bases for J; bases not matched to a gene: 7. CDR1 is MDHEN and CDR2 is SYDVKM in the germline V gene. The CDR3 has 15 residues. CDR3 amino acids: CASSFPGQGPYEQYF. CDR3 in DNA: TGTGCCAGCAGCTTCCCGGGACAGGGGCCCTACGAGCAGTACTTC. The entire variable domain, with the rest obtained from reference TRBV28 and TRBJ2-7, is as follows: DVKVTQSSRYLVKRTGEKVFLECVQDMDHENMFWYRQDPGLGLRLIYFSYDVKMKEKGDIPEGYSVSREKKERFSLILESASTNQTSMYLCASSFPGQGPYEQYFGPGTRLTVT.

The chain recombines TRBV2 with TRBJ1-4; 8 bases map to TRBD1. The trim removed 8 bases at V and 0 bases at J, leaving 2 bases unmatched. CDR3 length equals 14 residues. Germline assignment: CDR1 SNHLY and CDR2 FYNNEI. The CDR3 DNA sequence: TGTGCCAGCCGGGACAGGTCAACTAATGAAAAACTGTTTTTT. Its protein product is CASRDRSTNEKLFF.

The chain is built from TRBV28 and TRBJ1-5, with TRBD1 matching over 10 bases. The trim removed 5 bases at V and 1 base at J, leaving 8 bases unmatched. Per germline, CDR1 MDHEN and CDR2 SYDVKM. The CDR3 contains 17 residues. The CDR3 reads CASSDLGQGPSNQPQHF. The CDR3 DNA is TGTGCCAGCAGTGACCTGGGACAGGGGCCGAGCAATCAGCCCCAGCATTTT.

The rearrangement links TRBV6-5 to TRBJ2-7, with TRBD2 identical over 12 bases. This CDR3 is 15 amino acids long. In germline, CDR1 is MNHEY, CDR2 SVGAGI. The J segment lost 1 base and the V segment lost 4 bases, leaving 2 bases of the junction unmatched. CDR3 DNA sequence: TGTGCCAGCAGTTTAACTAGCGGGGGGTCCTACGAGCAGTACTTC. Its translation: CASSLTSGGSYEQYF.

This clone was observed a single time. The CDR3 is CASSEPGQGADQPQHF. CDR3 DNA sequence: TGTGCCAGCAGTGAGCCCGGACAGGGGGCTGATCAGCCCCAGCATTTT. This sequence joins TRBV25-1 and TRBJ1-5; TRBD1 agrees at 11 bases. The CDR3 length is 16 residues. Germline loops: CDR1 MGHDK, CDR2 SYGVNS. The V and J ends lost 3 bases and 5 bases, in that order; junction bases with no gene match: 6.

This chain uses TRBV7-2 with TRBJ2-7; D is uncertain. Germline V gene data show CDR1 as SGHTA and CDR2 as FQGNSA. V gave up 9 bases and J gave up 4 bases, with 7 bases separating them. There are 10 residues in the CDR3. The CDR3 DNA follows: TGTGCCAGTATAGAGTACGAGCAGTACTTC. Amino acids: CASIEYEQYF.

This clone was seen only a few times. The V gene is TRBV6-5, the J gene TRBJ1-5; possible D gene TRBD1, 6 bases. This CDR3 is built from 14 residues. Germline V gives CDR1 MNHEY, CDR2 SVGAGI. Deletions cut 5 bases from V and 5 bases from J, with 13 bases between. This CDR3 is CASSRSEGDQPQHF. The CDR3 DNA reads as TGTGCCAGCAGTCGCTCAGAGGGGGATCAGCCCCAGCATTTT.

This chain links TRBV5-1 with TRBJ2-2; D unresolved. CDR1 and CDR2 from the germline V gene are SGHRS and YFSETQ. The ends were cut back, 4 bases at V and 0 bases at J, with 7 bases in the middle. The CDR3 runs to 14 residues. Here the CDR3 DNA reads TGCGCCAGCAGCGTAAGCGCGAACACCGGGGAGCTGTTTTTT. This sequence encodes CASSVSANTGELFF.

This clone has only one observation. The chain links TRBV11-2 to TRBJ1-1, with unresolved D. The CDR3 consists of 14 residues. V was pared by 1 base and J by 0 bases, with 6 bases between. CDR1 SGHAT and CDR2 FQNNGV come from the germline V gene. CDR3: CASSLGRLNTEAFF. CDR3 DNA sequence: TGTGCCAGCAGCTTAGGGCGGTTGAACACTGAAGCTTTCTTT.

The CDR3 spells CASSPGLAGNSLYNEQFF. The CDR3 DNA sequence: TGCGCCAGCAGCCCAGGACTAGCGGGGAACTCTTTGTACAATGAGCAGTTCTTC. The chain joins TRBV5-1 to TRBJ2-1; 12 bases agree with TRBD2. The V segment lost 4 bases and the J segment 4 bases; nucleotides outside the gene matches: 12. Germline V gene sequence: CDR1 SGHRS, CDR2 YFSETQ. CDR3 length: 18 residues. The full variable domain, with the rest looked up from reference TRBV5-1 and TRBJ2-1, is KAGVTQTPRYLIKTRGQQVTLSCSPISGHRSVSWYQQTPGQGLQFLFEYFSETQRNKGNFPGRFSGRQFSNSRSEMNVSTLELGDSALYLCASSPGLAGNSLYNEQFFGPGTRLTVL.